These 20 T cell receptor beta chains share one sample of origin, sequenced in a study of T cells in Graves' hyperthyroidism and ophthalmopathy. The investigators amplified TCR beta CDR3 regions from RNA transcripts. Researchers ran a first-round RT-PCR on the TCR CDR3 using the HTBI primer set. One entry per CDR3 protein results from TCRdb running MiXCR on the multiplex PCR reads. The sample holds a few hundred thousand distinct CDR3 sequences, approximately 15% seen once. The sample taken for sequencing was blood. These receptors were collected from a middle-aged woman with Graves' ophthalmopathy.

The chain joins TRBV7-2 to TRBJ1-2, with D perhaps matching TRBD1 (6 bases). Germline CDR1 SGHTA, CDR2 FQGNSA. The CDR3 runs 13 residues. Trimming pared 4 bases from V and 7 bases from J, leaving 13 bases between. The CDR3 DNA reads TGTGCCAGCAGCTCCTCGACAGGCAGTGGCTACACCTTC. Its protein is CASSSSTGSGYTF.

Many counts were recorded for this clonotype. The chain has TRBV2 and TRBJ2-7, with TRBD1 identical over 8 bases. The junction had 2 bases not matched to a gene; V was cut back by 7 bases and J by 3 bases. There are 12 residues in the CDR3. Germline assignment: CDR1 SNHLY and CDR2 FYNNEI. CDR3 sequence (DNA): TGTGCCAGCAAACAGGGGGTCTACGAGCAGTACTTC. It yields the protein CASKQGVYEQYF.

Concerning this clonotype itself: It may be a read error: a sequence one base away is much more abundant. The rearrangement links TRBV12-3 or TRBV12-4 to TRBJ1-5, with 7 bases identical to TRBD1. The CDR3 totals 17 residues. CDR3 bases: TGTGCCGGCAGTTTAGGGCCCGGGCAGGGGGTAGTTCAGCCCCAGCATTTT. Translation gives CAGSLGPGQGVVQPQHF.

This clonotype came up many times. The chain couples TRBV5-6 to TRBJ2-1; no clear D. The V and J ends lost 2 bases and 0 bases respectively, with 9 bases between them. Germline CDR1 is SGHDT and CDR2 is YYEEEE. The CDR3 runs to 15 residues. This CDR3 reads CASSFGHFSYNEQFF. CDR3 in DNA: TGTGCCAGCAGCTTTGGCCATTTCTCCTACAATGAGCAGTTCTTC.

This clonotype occurred many times. The rearrangement links TRBV5-1 to TRBJ2-1; the match to TRBD2 covers 11 bases. CDR1 is SGHRS and CDR2 is YFSETQ in the germline V gene. Unmatched junction bases numbered 3, after V lost 1 base and J lost 3 bases. This CDR3 spans 16 amino acids. The CDR3 nucleotides read TGCGCCAGCAGCTTGACTCTAGCGGGGGGCTACAATGAGCAGTTCTTC. Translation: CASSLTLAGGYNEQFF.

This chain connects TRBV7-9 to TRBJ2-2; TRBD2 matches at 12 bases. Trimming cost V 5 bases and J 5 bases; bases outside gene matches: 9. The CDR3 has 17 residues. The V gene's germline CDR1 is SEHNR and CDR2 FQNEAQ (reference sequence). Here the CDR3 reads CASSHDLAGGHTGELFF. CDR3 sequence (DNA): TGTGCCAGCAGCCACGATCTAGCGGGGGGGCATACCGGGGAGCTGTTTTTT.

In this sample, this clonotype turned up a few times. The chain combines TRBV19 with TRBJ2-1, with 8 bases identical to TRBD1. This CDR3 spans 15 amino acids. Trimming cost V 5 bases and J 8 bases; bases outside gene matches: 11. Per germline, CDR1 LNHDA and CDR2 SQIVND (reference sequence). The chain's CDR3 is CASSVPGGPNDEQFF. The CDR3, as DNA: TGTGCCAGTAGTGTTCCAGGGGGCCCCAATGATGAGCAGTTCTTC.

This clonotype was recorded at least ten times. This sequence joins TRBV19 and TRBJ1-6; possible D gene TRBD1, 5 bases. The V end lost 7 bases, the J end lost 8 bases, and 15 bases lay between the germline ends. From germline, CDR1 is LNHDA and CDR2 SQIVND (reference sequence). This CDR3 has 14 amino acids. CDR3 sequence: CASMGRETDSPLHF. The DNA of the CDR3 is TGTGCCAGTATGGGACGGGAAACAGATTCACCCCTCCACTTT.

The V call is TRBV7-2, the J call TRBJ2-7; 11 bases map to TRBD2. Per the germline V gene, CDR1 is SGHTA and CDR2 is FQGNSA. This CDR3 region has 16 residues. The J segment lost 2 bases and the V segment lost 6 bases, leaving 9 bases of the junction unmatched. Here the CDR3 DNA reads TGTGCCAGCAGACCCGGACTAGCGGGTGATCCCTACGAGCAGTACTTC. It translates to CASRPGLAGDPYEQYF. The variable domain in full, with the rest retrieved from reference TRBV7-2 and TRBJ2-7, is GAGVSQSPSNKVTEKGKDVELRCDPISGHTALYWYRQSLGQGLEFLIYFQGNSAPDKSGLPSDRFSAERTGGSVSTLTIQRTQQEDSAVYLCASRPGLAGDPYEQYFGPGTRLTVT.

V and J are TRBV28 and TRBJ2-7, with 11 bases matching TRBD2. The V gene's germline CDR1 is MDHEN and CDR2 SYDVKM. With V trimmed by 8 bases and J by 2 bases, 11 bases remained unmatched. The CDR3 contains 16 residues. The CDR3 DNA reads TGTGCCAGCGCCTCCGGGACTAGCGGCCCAACCTACGAGCAGTACTTC. Its translation: CASASGTSGPTYEQYF.

The genes are TRBV7-9 and TRBJ2-1; 10 nucleotides line up with TRBD2. V shed 5 bases and J 4 bases; nucleotides not matched to a gene: 5. The germline CDR1 and CDR2 sequences are SEHNR and FQNEAQ (reference sequence). The CDR3 sequence is 15 residues long. This CDR3 reads CASSALAGAYNEQFF. In DNA form, the CDR3 reads TGTGCCAGCAGCGCGCTAGCGGGAGCATACAATGAGCAGTTCTTC. Full variable domain (missing parts from reference TRBV7-9 and TRBJ2-1): DTGVSQNPRHKITKRGQNVTFRCDPISEHNRLYWYRQTLGQGPEFLTYFQNEAQLEKSRLLSDRFSAERPKGSFSTLEIQRTEQGDSAMYLCASSALAGAYNEQFFGPGTRLTVL.

The chain carries TRBV6-2 or TRBV6-3 and TRBJ2-3; 11 nucleotides line up with TRBD2. The CDR3 is 15 amino acids. The trim removed 8 bases at V and 4 bases at J, leaving 8 bases unmatched. CDR1 and CDR2 from the germline V gene are MNHEY and SVGEGT. The CDR3 region is CASGTSGLGADTQYF. CDR3 DNA: TGTGCCAGCGGGACTAGCGGATTGGGTGCAGATACGCAGTATTTT.

This clonotype was picked up many times. The rearrangement joins TRBV11-3 to TRBJ2-3, with D perhaps matching TRBD2 (5 bases). The V end was cut by 1 base, the J end by 4 bases, with 15 bases between. Germline CDR1 SGHNT, CDR2 YENEEA. The CDR3 runs to 16 residues. The CDR3 reads CASSLAMGVGADTQYF. Written as DNA, the CDR3 is TGTGCCAGCAGCTTAGCAATGGGAGTTGGCGCAGATACGCAGTATTTT.

This clonotype has a count of ten or more. This chain links TRBV7-9 with TRBJ2-1, with D tentatively TRBD2 (7 bases). The V gene's germline CDR1 is SEHNR and CDR2 FQNEAQ (reference sequence). Deletions cut 4 bases from V and 4 bases from J, with 11 bases between. The CDR3 runs 14 residues. CDR3 nucleotide sequence: TGTGCCAGCAGCTCAGCGGGACATTACAATGAGCAGTTCTTC. Its protein product is CASSSAGHYNEQFF.

This clonotype showed up many times. The V call is TRBV13, the J call TRBJ2-7; D is possibly TRBD1 (6 bases). The CDR3 runs 14 residues. With 5 bases removed from V and 1 base from J, the gap between germline ends came to 12 bases. Germline lookup yields CDR1 PRHDT and CDR2 FYEKMQ (reference sequence). CDR3 in amino acids: CASSRRDISYEQYF. The CDR3, as DNA: TGTGCCAGCAGCCGCCGGGACATTTCCTACGAGCAGTACTTC.

This clonotype was seen at least ten times. This chain joins TRBV20-1 and TRBJ2-1; D gene uncertain. The CDR3 is made up of 15 amino acids. The ends were cut back, 0 bases at V and 2 bases at J, with 11 bases in the middle. Germline V gene data show CDR1 as DFQATT and CDR2 as SNEGSKA (reference sequence). The CDR3 DNA reads as TGCAGTGCTAGAGAGATGCGGAAGCCCTACAATGAGCAGTTCTTC. The encoded protein is CSAREMRKPYNEQFF.

This clonotype was seen many times. This chain joins TRBV18 and TRBJ2-7; TRBD1 aligns across 7 bases. Germline CDR1 is KGHSH and CDR2 is LQKENI. The CDR3 runs 16 residues. The V gene end was trimmed by 2 bases and the J gene end by 3 bases; junction bases not matched to a gene: 10. CDR3 bases: TGTGCCAGCTCACCAGCGACAGGGTTGGGAAACTACGAGCAGTACTTC. Translated: CASSPATGLGNYEQYF.

This clonotype was counted only a few times. The chain is built from TRBV7-2 and TRBJ2-5; TRBD1 is a possible D gene (6 bases). The CDR3 spans 14 residues. Germline assignment: CDR1 SGHTA and CDR2 FQGNSA. Trimming pared 4 bases from V and 5 bases from J, leaving 14 bases between. The CDR3 loop reads CASSYRVRYETQYF. The DNA for the CDR3 is TGTGCCAGCAGCTACAGGGTACGGTATGAGACCCAGTACTTC.

The gene calls are TRBV5-1 and TRBJ2-1, with 10 bases that match TRBD2. Losses at the gene ends were 4 bases for V and 8 bases for J; bases not matched to a gene: 15. The CDR3 has 17 residues. Germline lookup yields CDR1 SGHRS and CDR2 YFSETQ. CDR3 sequence reads: CASSHPAGASGSYEQFF. The CDR3 DNA is TGCGCCAGCAGCCATCCTGCCGGTGCTAGCGGGAGTTATGAGCAGTTCTTC.

This clonotype has ten or more counts. The chain combines TRBV3-1 with TRBJ1-1; D is ambiguous. The CDR3 totals 15 residues. With 0 bases removed from V and 2 bases from J, the gap between germline ends came to 10 bases. Germline V gene sequence: CDR1 LGHDT, CDR2 YNNKEL (reference sequence). DNA for the CDR3: TGTGCCAGCAGCCAAGAGGGGAGCAGAAACACTGAAGCTTTCTTT. It codes for CASSQEGSRNTEAFF.